This TCR beta chain derives from a study of Graves' ophthalmopathy and Graves' hyperthyroidism. RNA transcripts were the template, and TCR beta CDR3 regions were amplified from them. Scientists carried out first-round RT-PCR using HTBI primers and then a second-round multiplex PCR. TCRdb independently ran MiXCR on the multiplex PCR reads; one entry per CDR3 protein. The sample carries approximately 41,000 distinct CDR3 sequences, roughly half recorded once. This clonotype was obtained from an adult man with Graves' ophthalmopathy. Sequencing used peripheral blood.

DNA of the CDR3: TGCAGTGCTAGTGGGAGCGGGCAAGATACGCAGTATTTT. As protein: CSASGSGQDTQYF. The genes are TRBV20-1 and TRBJ2-3, with a tentative D call TRBD2 (6 bases). Germline loops: CDR1 DFQATT, CDR2 SNEGSKA (reference sequence). The CDR3 runs 13 residues. V shed 3 bases and J shed 5 bases, with 12 bases lying between them.